This T cell receptor (beta chain) came from a study of shared clonotypes between healthy human individuals. On this clone itself: No antigen is known for it.

Study-wide results and caveats: Generally, naive subsets came out with larger estimated richness than memory subsets.

CDR1 and CDR2 from the germline V gene are MDHEN and SYDVKM. The CDR3 spans 14 residues. V shed 4 bases and J 4 bases; nucleotides not matched to a gene: 6. Libraries were prepared by immunoSEQ multiplex PCR; TCRdb keeps only in-frame clonotypes and omits some of them. The data hold fewer than 400,000 clones, with approximately 79% observed a single time. Into CD45RA+ naive and CD45RA-negative memory subsets, the CD4+ cells were split. The clonotype originates from a man aged 25-45 years in good health. The V gene is TRBV28, the J gene TRBJ2-7; 8 bases line up with TRBD1. The specimen was memory CD4+ T cells sorted from blood. The subset was: CD45RA-negative fraction. CDR3 region: CASSSTGGRYEQYF. The CDR3 DNA sequence: TGTGCCAGCAGTTCTACAGGGGGGCGGTACGAGCAGTACTTC.